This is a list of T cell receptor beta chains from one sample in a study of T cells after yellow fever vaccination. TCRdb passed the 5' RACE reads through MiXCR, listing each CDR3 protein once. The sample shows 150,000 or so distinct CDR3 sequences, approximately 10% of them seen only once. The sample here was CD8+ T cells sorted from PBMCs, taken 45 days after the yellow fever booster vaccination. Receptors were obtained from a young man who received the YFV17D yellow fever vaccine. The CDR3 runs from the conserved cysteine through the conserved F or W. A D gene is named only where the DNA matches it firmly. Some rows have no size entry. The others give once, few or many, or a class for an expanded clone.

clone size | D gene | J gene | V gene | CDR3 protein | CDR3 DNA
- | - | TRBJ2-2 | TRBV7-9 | CASSRRGGSNTGELFF | TGTGCCAGCAGTCGTAGAGGGGGTTCGAACACCGGGGAGCTGTTTTTT
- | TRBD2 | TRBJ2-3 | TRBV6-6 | CACGGAGWGTDTQYF | TGTGCCTGCGGGGGGGCCGGTTGGGGCACAGATACGCAGTATTTT
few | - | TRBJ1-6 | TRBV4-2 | CASSQDIRQGDNNSPLHF | TGTGCCAGCAGCCAAGATATCAGGCAGGGCGATAATAATTCACCCCTCCACTTT
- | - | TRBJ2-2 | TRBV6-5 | CASSYSGGRTGELFF | TGTGCCAGCAGTTACTCAGGGGGTAGAACCGGGGAGCTGTTTTTT
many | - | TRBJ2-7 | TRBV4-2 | CASSSDRGTYEQYF | TGTGCCAGCAGCTCGGACCGGGGGACTTACGAGCAGTACTTC
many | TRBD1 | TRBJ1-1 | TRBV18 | CASSPPDRGRDTEAFF | TGTGCCAGCTCACCACCGGACAGGGGGCGGGACACTGAAGCTTTCTTT
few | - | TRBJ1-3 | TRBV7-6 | CASSLDRRSSGNTIYF | TGTGCCAGCAGCTTAGATCGACGGAGCTCTGGAAACACCATATATTTT
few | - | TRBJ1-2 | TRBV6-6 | CASSTETTF | TGTGCCAGCAGCACCGAAACCACCTTC
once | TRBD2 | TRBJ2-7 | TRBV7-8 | CASSPLGLSSYEQYF | TGTGCCAGCAGCCCCCTGGGACTAAGCTCCTACGAGCAGTACTTC
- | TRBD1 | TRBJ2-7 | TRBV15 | CATSRPGGTGYEQYF | TGTGCCACCAGCAGACCAGGGGGAACTGGCTACGAGCAGTACTTC
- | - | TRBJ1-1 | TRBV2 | CASSEDGVKAFF | TGTGCCAGCAGTGAAGACGGAGTTAAAGCTTTCTTT
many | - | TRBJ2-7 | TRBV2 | CASSENEGREQYF | TGTGCCAGCAGTGAAAACGAGGGCCGGGAGCAGTACTTC
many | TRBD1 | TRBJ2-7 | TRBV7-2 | CASSWDRGQFEQYF | TGTGCCAGCAGCTGGGACAGGGGGCAGTTCGAGCAGTACTTC
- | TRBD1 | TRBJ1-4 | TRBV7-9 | CASSLGRDREFF | TGTGCCAGCAGCTTAGGTCGGGACAGGGAGTTTTTT
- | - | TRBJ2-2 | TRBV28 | CASRVDFRGAGELFF | TGTGCCAGCAGGGTGGACTTCCGAGGGGCCGGGGAGCTGTTTTTT
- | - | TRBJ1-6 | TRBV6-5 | CASITPTHNSPLHF | TGTGCCAGCATCACACCTACGCACAATTCACCCCTCCACTTT
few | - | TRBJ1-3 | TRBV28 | CASSLKSSGNTIYF | TGTGCCAGCAGTTTAAAAAGCTCTGGAAACACCATATATTTT
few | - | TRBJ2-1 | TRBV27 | CASSSPTRGSDEQFF | TGTGCCAGCAGTTCCCCAACGAGGGGCTCCGATGAGCAGTTCTTC
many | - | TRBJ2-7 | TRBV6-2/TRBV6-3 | CASSYGNYEQYF | TGTGCCAGCAGTTACGGCAACTACGAGCAGTACTTC
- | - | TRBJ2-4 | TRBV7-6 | CASSFNEGQRNIQYF | TGTGCCAGCAGTTTCAACGAGGGCCAGCGAAACATTCAGTACTTC
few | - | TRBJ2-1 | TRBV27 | CASSLSAGNRGEQFF | TGTGCCAGCAGTTTATCTGCGGGGAACCGGGGTGAGCAGTTCTTC
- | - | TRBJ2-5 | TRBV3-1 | CASEASLHKETQYF | TGTGCCAGCGAGGCGAGCCTACATAAAGAGACCCAGTACTTC
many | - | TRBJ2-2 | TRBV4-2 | CASSGNTGELFF | TGTGCCAGCAGCGGAAACACCGGGGAGCTGTTTTTT
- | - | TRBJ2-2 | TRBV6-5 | CASTSGGANTGELFF | TGTGCCAGCACCTCCGGAGGAGCCAACACCGGGGAGCTGTTTTTT
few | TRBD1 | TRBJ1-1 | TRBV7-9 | CASSPGQGATEAFF | TGTGCCAGCAGCCCCGGACAGGGAGCCACTGAAGCTTTCTTT
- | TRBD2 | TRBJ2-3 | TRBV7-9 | CASRFRGGFQDTQYF | TGTGCCAGCAGATTCCGGGGGGGCTTTCAAGATACGCAGTATTTT
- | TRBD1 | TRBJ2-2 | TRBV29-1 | CSVGGQTANTGELFF | TGCAGCGTTGGGGGACAGACCGCGAACACCGGGGAGCTGTTTTTT
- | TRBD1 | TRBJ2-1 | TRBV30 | CAWSQLDRGLYNEQFF | TGTGCCTGGAGTCAGCTTGACAGGGGACTGTACAATGAGCAGTTCTTC
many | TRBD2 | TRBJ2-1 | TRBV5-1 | CASSLGTGGHFGNEQFF | TGCGCCAGCAGCTTGGGTACGGGGGGTCACTTCGGGAATGAGCAGTTCTTC
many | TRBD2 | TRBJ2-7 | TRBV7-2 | CASSLSLGGLAGDYEQYF | TGTGCCAGCAGCTTATCCCTGGGGGGACTAGCGGGGGACTACGAGCAGTACTTC
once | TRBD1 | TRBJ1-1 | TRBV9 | CASSVAPGTGWTEAFF | TGTGCCAGCAGCGTAGCTCCCGGGACAGGGTGGACTGAAGCTTTCTTT
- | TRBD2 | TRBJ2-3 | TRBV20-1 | CSARDMASGEYTDTQYF | TGCAGTGCTAGAGATATGGCTAGCGGGGAGTACACAGATACGCAGTATTTT
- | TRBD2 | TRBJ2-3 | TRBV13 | CASSFTTSGGTDTQYF | TGTGCCAGCAGCTTCACGACTAGCGGGGGCACAGATACGCAGTATTTT
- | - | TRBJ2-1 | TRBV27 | CASSFQEFNNEQFF | TGTGCCAGCAGTTTCCAGGAATTCAACAATGAGCAGTTCTTC
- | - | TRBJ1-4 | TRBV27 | CASLGFGTGPATNEKLFF | TGTGCCAGCCTGGGTTTCGGTACAGGGCCCGCAACTAATGAAAAACTGTTTTTT
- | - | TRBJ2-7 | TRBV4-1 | CASSQEIVGYGYEQYF | TGCGCCAGCAGCCAAGAGATAGTTGGGTATGGGTACGAGCAGTACTTC
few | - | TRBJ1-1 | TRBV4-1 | CASSQESYGNTEAFF | TGCGCCAGCAGCCAAGAGTCCTATGGGAACACTGAAGCTTTCTTT
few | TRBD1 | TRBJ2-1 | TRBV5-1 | CASSGAGTGAGNEQFF | TGCGCCAGCAGCGGAGCCGGGACAGGGGCTGGCAATGAGCAGTTCTTC
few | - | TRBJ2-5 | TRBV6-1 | CASSVSEGWETQYF | TGTGCCAGCAGTGTTTCTGAGGGTTGGGAGACCCAGTACTTC
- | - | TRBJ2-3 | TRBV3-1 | CASSQEASVTSTDTQYF | TGTGCCAGCAGCCAAGAAGCCAGCGTCACCAGCACAGATACGCAGTATTTT
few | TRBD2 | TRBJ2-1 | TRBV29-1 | CSVESSMGSSLAGGDSEQFF | TGCAGCGTTGAAAGCTCGATGGGGAGTTCTCTAGCGGGGGGAGACAGTGAGCAGTTCTTC
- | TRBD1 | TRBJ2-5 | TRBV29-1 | CSVATGTARTQYF | TGCAGCGTCGCCACCGGGACAGCTAGGACCCAGTACTTC
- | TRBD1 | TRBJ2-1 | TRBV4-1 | CASSWGQGAGEQFF | TGCGCCAGCAGCTGGGGACAGGGGGCGGGCGAGCAGTTCTTC
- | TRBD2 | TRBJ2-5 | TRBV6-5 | CASSFNRGGTQYF | TGTGCCAGCAGCTTCAACCGCGGGGGGACCCAGTACTTC
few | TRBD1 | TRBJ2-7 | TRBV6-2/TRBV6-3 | CASSHRGNEQYF | TGTGCCAGCAGCCACAGGGGCAACGAGCAGTACTTC
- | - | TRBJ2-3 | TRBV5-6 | CASSTGGATDTQYF | TGTGCCAGCAGCACTGGGGGGGCGACAGATACGCAGTATTTT
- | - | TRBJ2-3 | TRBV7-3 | CASSPGVSRGTDTQYF | TGTGCCAGCAGCCCTGGGGTCTCGCGGGGCACAGATACGCAGTATTTT
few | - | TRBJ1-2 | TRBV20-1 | CSAREDSGSGYTF | TGCAGTGCTAGGGAAGACAGTGGGTCTGGCTACACCTTC
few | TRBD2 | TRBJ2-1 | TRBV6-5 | CASSYPRLAGGPGNEQFF | TGTGCCAGCAGTTACCCTAGACTAGCGGGGGGCCCCGGTAATGAGCAGTTCTTC
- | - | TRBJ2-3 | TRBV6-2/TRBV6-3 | CASSNGGGLDTQYF | TGTGCCAGCTCTAATGGGGGGGGGCTGGATACGCAGTATTTT
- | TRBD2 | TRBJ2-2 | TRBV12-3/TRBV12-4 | CASHKIPSGVNTGELFF | TGTGCCAGCCATAAGATTCCTAGCGGGGTTAACACCGGGGAGCTGTTTTTT
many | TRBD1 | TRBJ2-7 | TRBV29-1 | CSVSGTGNNYEQYF | TGCAGCGTTTCCGGGACAGGGAATAACTACGAGCAGTACTTC
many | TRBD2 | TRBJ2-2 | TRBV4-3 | CASSQATSGAISGELFF | TGCGCCAGCAGCCAAGCAACTAGCGGGGCCATATCCGGGGAGCTGTTTTTT
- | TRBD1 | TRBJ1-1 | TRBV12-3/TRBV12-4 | CASTNNRGGTEAFF | TGTGCCAGCACCAACAACAGGGGAGGAACTGAAGCTTTCTTT